This T cell receptor (beta chain) comes out of a study of prognosis after radiotherapy for stage I lung cancer. The CDR3 loop spans 14 amino acids. CDR1 SGHRS and CDR2 YFSETQ come from the germline V gene. The V and J ends lost 0 bases and 8 bases, in that order; junction bases with no gene match: 3. Amplification of the TCR beta CDR3 (from genomic DNA) was done by two-round multiplex PCR. Amplification during the initial PCR round employed primers specific to each TRBV and TRBJ gene. Via MiXCR, TCRdb re-called the multiplex PCR reads, giving one row per CDR3 protein. The data contain around 19,000 distinct CDR3 sequences, 45% to 70% of them singletons.

This chain joins TRBV5-1 and TRBJ1-4; 8 nucleotides align to TRBD1. The starting material was PBMCs, obtained before or after stereotactic body radiation therapy (not recorded which). This TCR was recovered from a donor aged 50 or older with non-small cell lung cancer. This CDR3 is CASSLGTGNEKLFF. CDR3 nucleotide sequence: TGCGCCAGCAGCTTGGGGACAGGGAACGAAAAACTGTTTTTT. Full variable domain (missing parts from reference TRBV5-1 and TRBJ1-4): KAGVTQTPRYLIKTRGQQVTLSCSPISGHRSVSWYQQTPGQGLQFLFEYFSETQRNKGNFPGRFSGRQFSNSRSEMNVSTLELGDSALYLCASSLGTGNEKLFFGSGTQLSVL.